A selection of T cell receptor beta chains follows, all from one sample in a study of blood T cell repertoires in COVID-19. Assay: immunoSEQ multiplex PCR; the TCRdb copy retains only in-frame clones and omits some. The data hold 50,000 to 75,000 clones, with over 65% observed a single time. Sequencing used peripheral blood. The receptor source for this set is a man in his sixties with COVID-19, enrolled during active disease. CDR3s include the opening cysteine and the closing phenylalanine or tryptophan. D genes are given only for firm matches. Expanded clones are given a class, and other clones once, few, many or no size at all.

CDR3 length: 14; J gene: TRBJ1-6; D gene: NA; V gene: TRBV9; clone size: few; CDR3 protein: CASSARQANSPLHF; CDR3 DNA: TGTGCCAGCAGCGCTAGGCAAGCTAATTCACCCCTCCACTTT
CDR3 length: 14; J gene: TRBJ2-3; D gene: TRBD1; V gene: TRBV11-3; clone size: once; CDR3 protein: CASSPRTGSNTQYF; CDR3 DNA: TGTGCCAGCAGCCCAAGGACAGGTTCAAATACGCAGTATTTT
CDR3 length: 14; J gene: TRBJ1-5; D gene: NA; V gene: TRBV19; clone size: NA; CDR3 protein: CASNTGGNNQPQHF; CDR3 DNA: TGTGCCAGCAATACTGGGGGCAACAATCAGCCCCAGCATTTT
CDR3 length: 18; J gene: TRBJ2-5; D gene: NA; V gene: TRBV28; clone size: NA; CDR3 protein: CASSSLKRGSLLEETQYF; CDR3 DNA: TGTGCCAGCAGTTCACTTAAGAGGGGGAGCCTACTGGAAGAGACCCAGTACTTC
CDR3 length: 13; J gene: TRBJ2-2; D gene: NA; V gene: TRBV7-9; clone size: NA; CDR3 protein: CASSRDLTGELFF; CDR3 DNA: TGTGCCAGCAGTCGAGACTTAACCGGGGAGCTGTTTTTT
CDR3 length: 13; J gene: TRBJ1-1; D gene: NA; V gene: TRBV6-1; clone size: once; CDR3 protein: CASSEVRNTEAFF; CDR3 DNA: TGTGCCAGCAGCGAAGTGAGGAACACTGAAGCTTTCTTT
CDR3 length: 14; J gene: TRBJ2-5; D gene: NA; V gene: TRBV3-1/TRBV3-2; clone size: NA; CDR3 protein: CASSQELAQETQYF; CDR3 DNA: TGTGCCAGCAGCCAAGAGCTAGCCCAAGAGACCCAGTACTTC
CDR3 length: 11; J gene: TRBJ2-1; D gene: NA; V gene: TRBV30; clone size: once; CDR3 protein: CAWSVWREQFF; CDR3 DNA: TGTGCCTGGAGTGTTTGGAGAGAGCAGTTCTTC
CDR3 length: 13; J gene: TRBJ2-5; D gene: NA; V gene: TRBV4-2; clone size: NA; CDR3 protein: CASSQETGETQYF; CDR3 DNA: TGTGCCAGCAGCCAAGAAACAGGGGAGACCCAGTACTTC
CDR3 length: 14; J gene: TRBJ1-2; D gene: NA; V gene: TRBV4-1; clone size: few; CDR3 protein: CASSQYMGAQGYTF; CDR3 DNA: TGCGCCAGCAGCCAATATATGGGGGCCCAGGGCTACACCTTC
CDR3 length: 15; J gene: TRBJ2-7; D gene: TRBD2; V gene: TRBV6-5; clone size: NA; CDR3 protein: CASSPPGGGIYEQYF; CDR3 DNA: TGTGCCAGCAGTCCCCCGGGAGGTGGAATTTACGAGCAGTACTTC
CDR3 length: 14; J gene: TRBJ2-2; D gene: NA; V gene: TRBV10-3; clone size: few; CDR3 protein: CAIKRGRVSGELFF; CDR3 DNA: TGTGCCATCAAGCGTGGCAGGGTTTCCGGGGAGCTGTTTTTT
CDR3 length: 15; J gene: TRBJ1-1; D gene: NA; V gene: TRBV23-1; clone size: NA; CDR3 protein: CASSQSRGLNTEAFF; CDR3 DNA: TGCGCCAGCAGTCAATCACGCGGACTTAACACTGAAGCTTTCTTT
CDR3 length: 14; J gene: TRBJ1-1; D gene: NA; V gene: TRBV3-1/TRBV3-2; clone size: NA; CDR3 protein: CASSQIQGSTEAFF; CDR3 DNA: TGTGCCAGCAGCCAAATTCAGGGTTCTACTGAAGCTTTCTTT
CDR3 length: 13; J gene: TRBJ1-1; D gene: NA; V gene: TRBV9; clone size: NA; CDR3 protein: CASSPNNEGEAFF; CDR3 DNA: TGTGCCAGCAGTCCCAACAACGAGGGAGAAGCTTTCTTT
CDR3 length: 12; J gene: TRBJ1-1; D gene: TRBD1; V gene: TRBV6-2/TRBV6-3; clone size: NA; CDR3 protein: CASSYSEGGRIF; CDR3 DNA: TGTGCCAGCAGTTACTCGGAAGGGGGCAGGATCTTT
CDR3 length: 16; J gene: TRBJ2-2; D gene: NA; V gene: TRBV5-5; clone size: once; CDR3 protein: CASVTAEAPNTGELFF; CDR3 DNA: TGTGCCAGCGTCACGGCCGAGGCACCGAACACCGGGGAGCTGTTTTTT
CDR3 length: 11; J gene: TRBJ2-1; D gene: NA; V gene: TRBV7-2; clone size: NA; CDR3 protein: CASSPDNEQFF; CDR3 DNA: TGTGCCAGCAGCCCTGACAATGAGCAGTTCTTC
CDR3 length: 15; J gene: TRBJ2-2; D gene: NA; V gene: TRBV24-1; clone size: once; CDR3 protein: CATSDLQGNTGELFF; CDR3 DNA: TGTGCCACCAGTGATTTACAGGGAAACACCGGGGAGCTGTTTTTT
CDR3 length: 15; J gene: TRBJ2-1; D gene: TRBD2; V gene: TRBV2; clone size: NA; CDR3 protein: CASSEAGGRAREQFF; CDR3 DNA: TGTGCCAGCAGTGAAGCGGGCGGGAGGGCCCGTGAGCAGTTCTTC
CDR3 length: 16; J gene: TRBJ2-4; D gene: NA; V gene: TRBV25-1; clone size: NA; CDR3 protein: CASSGGLGGAKNIQYF; CDR3 DNA: TGTGCCAGCAGTGGAGGTCTGGGGGGAGCCAAAAACATTCAGTACTTC
CDR3 length: 14; J gene: TRBJ1-1; D gene: TRBD1; V gene: TRBV28; clone size: NA; CDR3 protein: CASSKTGGGTEAFF; CDR3 DNA: TGTGCCAGCAGTAAAACAGGGGGCGGAACTGAAGCTTTCTTT
CDR3 length: 13; J gene: TRBJ1-2; D gene: NA; V gene: TRBV10-3; clone size: NA; CDR3 protein: CAIRGGGNYGYTF; CDR3 DNA: TGTGCCATCAGAGGCGGGGGAAACTATGGCTACACCTTC
CDR3 length: 11; J gene: TRBJ2-7; D gene: NA; V gene: TRBV29-1; clone size: NA; CDR3 protein: CSVPQGYEQYF; CDR3 DNA: TGCAGCGTACCACAGGGCTACGAGCAGTACTTC
CDR3 length: 17; J gene: TRBJ2-1; D gene: TRBD2; V gene: TRBV6-1; clone size: NA; CDR3 protein: CASSAQWGGRSNVVQFF; CDR3 DNA: TGTGCCAGCAGTGCCCAGTGGGGCGGGAGGTCCAATGTAGTGCAGTTCTTC
CDR3 length: 13; J gene: TRBJ2-7; D gene: NA; V gene: TRBV28; clone size: NA; CDR3 protein: CASRLTGSREQYF; CDR3 DNA: TGTGCCAGCAGGCTTACAGGGAGTAGGGAGCAGTACTTC
CDR3 length: 14; J gene: TRBJ2-2; D gene: TRBD2; V gene: TRBV2; clone size: NA; CDR3 protein: CASSRAGEGGELFF; CDR3 DNA: TGTGCCAGCAGTCGGGCGGGAGAGGGCGGGGAGCTGTTTTTT
CDR3 length: 13; J gene: TRBJ2-3; D gene: NA; V gene: TRBV18; clone size: few; CDR3 protein: CASSPISADTQYF; CDR3 DNA: TGTGCCAGCTCACCTATTTCCGCAGATACGCAGTATTTT
CDR3 length: 15; J gene: TRBJ2-2; D gene: NA; V gene: TRBV14; clone size: NA; CDR3 protein: CASSLRSDGTGELFF; CDR3 DNA: TGTGCCAGCAGCCTACGTAGCGATGGCACCGGGGAGCTGTTTTTT
CDR3 length: 18; J gene: TRBJ2-4; D gene: NA; V gene: TRBV4-1; clone size: NA; CDR3 protein: CASSPPLRAAARKNIQYF; CDR3 DNA: TGCGCCAGCAGCCCCCCTCTACGGGCAGCGGCGAGAAAAAACATTCAGTACTTC
CDR3 length: 12; J gene: TRBJ1-2; D gene: NA; V gene: TRBV2; clone size: NA; CDR3 protein: CASTLTGRGYTF; CDR3 DNA: TGTGCCAGCACCCTGACAGGTCGCGGCTACACCTTC
CDR3 length: 14; J gene: TRBJ2-2; D gene: TRBD1; V gene: TRBV5-1; clone size: NA; CDR3 protein: CASSFGTGTGELFF; CDR3 DNA: TGCGCCAGCAGCTTCGGGACAGGGACCGGGGAGCTGTTTTTT
CDR3 length: 15; J gene: TRBJ2-7; D gene: NA; V gene: TRBV5-5; clone size: NA; CDR3 protein: CASSLQDTTVHEQYF; CDR3 DNA: TGTGCCAGCAGCTTGCAGGACACAACCGTCCACGAGCAGTACTTC
CDR3 length: 13; J gene: TRBJ2-3; D gene: NA; V gene: TRBV24-1; clone size: once; CDR3 protein: CATSDKDSVTQYF; CDR3 DNA: TGTGCCACCAGTGATAAGGACTCCGTCACGCAGTATTTT
CDR3 length: 14; J gene: TRBJ1-1; D gene: TRBD1; V gene: TRBV2; clone size: NA; CDR3 protein: CASSLQGRNTEAFF; CDR3 DNA: TGTGCCAGCAGTTTACAGGGGCGGAACACTGAAGCTTTCTTT
CDR3 length: 15; J gene: TRBJ2-5; D gene: NA; V gene: TRBV6-5; clone size: NA; CDR3 protein: CASSYNGEYQETQYF; CDR3 DNA: TGTGCCAGCAGTTACAACGGGGAGTACCAAGAGACCCAGTACTTC
CDR3 length: 14; J gene: TRBJ2-5; D gene: TRBD2; V gene: TRBV11-2; clone size: NA; CDR3 protein: CASSFTSGQETQYF; CDR3 DNA: TGTGCCAGCAGCTTTACTAGCGGCCAAGAGACCCAGTACTTC
CDR3 length: 12; J gene: TRBJ2-1; D gene: NA; V gene: TRBV27; clone size: NA; CDR3 protein: CASSSRAREQFF; CDR3 DNA: TGTGCCAGCAGTAGCAGGGCGCGTGAGCAGTTCTTC
CDR3 length: 15; J gene: TRBJ2-5; D gene: TRBD2; V gene: TRBV5-4; clone size: NA; CDR3 protein: CASSSRLAAQETQYF; CDR3 DNA: TGTGCCAGCAGCTCCCGACTAGCGGCGCAAGAGACCCAGTACTTC
CDR3 length: 13; J gene: TRBJ2-5; D gene: TRBD1; V gene: TRBV10-3; clone size: NA; CDR3 protein: CAIGTGEQETQYF; CDR3 DNA: TGTGCCATCGGGACAGGGGAGCAAGAGACCCAGTACTTC
CDR3 length: 15; J gene: TRBJ1-1; D gene: NA; V gene: TRBV2; clone size: NA; CDR3 protein: CASKGLQGMGTEAFF; CDR3 DNA: TGTGCCAGCAAGGGACTGCAAGGGATGGGCACTGAAGCTTTCTTT